The TCR beta chain under discussion was sequenced for a study of cytomegalovirus exposure and HLA in healthy donors. A word on this clone: Antigen specificity is unknown.

The PCR was carried out with 60 Vbeta primers and 13 Jbeta primers. Produced via immunoSEQ multiplex PCR; TCRdb's table is partial and in-frame only. The table records some 200,000 clones, 83% of them present only once. Study-level findings and limits: Reports indicated that the classifier achieved high specificity and sensitivity in diagnosing cytomegalovirus status. Several of the most significant clusters appeared linked to common viral pathogens, based on a later analysis.

The germline V and J ends were trimmed by 0 bases and 3 bases, with 7 bases remaining between them. This CDR3 region has 13 residues. From germline, CDR1 is SGHRS and CDR2 YFSETQ. The clonotype originates from a girl aged 10 to 17 in good health and CMV-seronegative. Sequencing was carried out using PBMCs. The V gene is TRBV5-1, the J gene TRBJ2-7; possibly TRBD1 for D (6 bases). The CDR3, as DNA: TGCGCCAGCAGCTTGGCGACAGGCTACGAGCAGTACTTC. Translating gives CASSLATGYEQYF.